These 29 T cell receptor beta chains came from one sample sequenced in a study of T cells expressing NK-cell markers. TCRdb derives one entry per CDR3 protein from the 5' RACE reads, leaving out DNA. This repertoire comprises about 400,000 distinct CDR3 sequences; its ten largest clones make up about 10%. Sequenced material: blood T cells: a sorted CD56 or NKG2C T cell subset, CD4+ or CD8+ T cells, or bulk PBMC T cells (not recorded which). Source of these receptors: a woman between 50 and 59 years old in good health.

V usage is TRBV2 and J usage is TRBJ2-1; TCRdb's assignment of TRBD2 cannot be checked, as there is no DNA. The CDR3 is 14 residues long. The germline V gene has CDR1 SNHLY and CDR2 FYNNEI. CDR3: CASSEVAGGSEQFF. The variable domain in full, completed from reference TRBV2 and TRBJ2-1, reads EPEVTQTPSHQVTQMGQEVILRCVPISNHLYFYWYRQILGQKVEFLVSFYNNEISEKSEIFDDQFSVERPDGSNFTLKIRSTKLEDSAMYFCASSEVAGGSEQFFGPGTRLTVL.

The CDR3 spells CSASGDSYSNQPQHF. The chain uses TRBV20-1 and TRBJ1-5; TCRdb gives TRBD1 as the D gene, but with no DNA this cannot be confirmed. This CDR3 spans 15 amino acids. Germline CDR1 reads DFQATT; CDR2 reads SNEGSKA (reference sequence).

The gene calls are TRBV11-3 and TRBJ2-3; without DNA, the TCRdb call of TRBD1 cannot be checked. The CDR3 extends over 15 amino acids. CDR1 and CDR2 from the germline V gene are SGHNT and YENEEA. The CDR3 region is CASSSPGQMLYTQYF.

The genes are TRBV20-1 and TRBJ2-1. Germline values: CDR1 DFQATT, CDR2 SNEGSKA (reference sequence). The CDR3 contains 13 residues. CDR3 in amino acids: CSAVRGPYNEQFF.

The chain recombines TRBV12-5 with TRBJ2-3; no DNA is available, so the TRBD2 call from TCRdb remains unchecked. Germline CDR1 and CDR2: LGHNT and FRNRAP. The CDR3 extends over 15 amino acids. The CDR3 sequence: CASGLMGRPTDTQYF.

The chain is built from TRBV5-1 and TRBJ2-3; as DNA is missing, the TRBD2 call by TCRdb cannot be tested. From germline, CDR1 is SGHRS and CDR2 YFSETQ. The CDR3 is made up of 19 amino acids. CDR3 protein: CASSFHGTSGSQRTDTQYF.

This rearrangement joins TRBV29-1 to TRBJ2-6. Germline loops: CDR1 SQVTM, CDR2 ANQGSEA. The length of the CDR3 is 13 residues. The CDR3 region is CSAGSSGANVLTF. Looking up the rest from reference TRBV29-1 and TRBJ2-6 gives the full variable domain: SAVISQKPSRDICQRGTSLTIQCQVDSQVTMMFWYRQQPGQSLTLIATANQGSEATYESGFVIDKFPISRPNLTFSTLTVSNMSPEDSSIYLCSAGSSGANVLTFGAGSRLTVL.

The chain has TRBV12-3 or TRBV12-4 and TRBJ2-1; the TRBD1 assignment by TCRdb is unverifiable without DNA. The CDR3 covers 12 residues. The CDR3 here is CASSLNGGGNFF.

The chain joins TRBV6-2 or TRBV6-3 to TRBJ2-1; TCRdb returns TRBD2, unconfirmable since there is no DNA. The CDR3 extends over 14 amino acids. Germline V lookup: CDR1 MNHEY, CDR2 SVGEGT. The CDR3 loop reads CASNPGTSRNEQFF.

CDR3 amino acids: CAIGTGVKLFF. This rearrangement joins TRBV10-3 to TRBJ1-4; lacking DNA, the TRBD1 call made by TCRdb goes unchecked. The length of the CDR3 is 11 residues. Germline CDR1 and CDR2: ENHRY and SYGVKD.

The V gene is TRBV20-1, the J gene TRBJ2-3. The CDR3 contains 19 residues. Germline CDR1 and CDR2: DFQATT and SNEGSKA (reference sequence). CDR3 sequence: CSARDYHQQDGTRTDTQYF.

This sequence joins TRBV7-3 and TRBJ2-1; TCRdb gives TRBD1 as the D gene, but with no DNA this cannot be confirmed. The CDR3 is made up of 14 amino acids. Germline CDR1 is SGHTA and CDR2 is FQGTGA. CDR3 sequence reads: CASSPWDTYNEQFF.

This rearrangement joins TRBV4-2 to TRBJ2-4; lacking DNA, the TRBD2 call made by TCRdb goes unchecked. The V gene's germline CDR1 is LGHNA and CDR2 YNFKEQ. The CDR3 is 17 residues long. The CDR3 is CASSQVIVGRAKNIQYF.

The V gene is TRBV2, the J gene TRBJ2-2; TCRdb designates TRBD1, a call that cannot be tested without DNA. Germline CDR1 is SNHLY and CDR2 is FYNNEI. The CDR3 runs 15 residues. The CDR3 loop is CASSLQGGRPGELFF.

CDR3 in amino acids: CASSYSFGTSGRIGSYEQYF. The chain links TRBV6-2 or TRBV6-3 to TRBJ2-7; no DNA is available, so the TRBD2 call from TCRdb remains unchecked. In germline, CDR1 is MNHEY, CDR2 SVGEGT. This CDR3 is 20 amino acids long.

The chain uses TRBV24-1 and TRBJ2-5. This CDR3 contains 13 residues. Per the germline V gene, CDR1 is KGHDR and CDR2 is SFDVKD. CDR3: CATSDLFQETQYF.

The chain employs TRBV20-1 and TRBJ2-5; TCRdb's D call, TRBD2, is unchecked because there is no DNA. The CDR3 consists of 16 residues. CDR1 and CDR2 from the germline V gene are DFQATT and SNEGSKA (reference sequence). CDR3 residues: CSAPALTSGRRETQYF.

The chain joins TRBV25-1 to TRBJ2-3; with no DNA, the TCRdb D assignment of TRBD2 cannot be verified. The CDR3 is 16 residues long. Germline V gene lookup returns CDR1 MGHDK and CDR2 SYGVNS. The CDR3 protein is CASRTLAGGRKDTQYF.

This chain joins TRBV11-2 and TRBJ2-1; checking the TCRdb D call of TRBD2 is not possible without DNA. The CDR3 has 14 residues. Germline values: CDR1 SGHAT, CDR2 FQNNGV. The CDR3 sequence is CASSDPGLAGAKFF.

V and J are TRBV20-1 and TRBJ2-1; no DNA is available, so the TRBD2 call from TCRdb remains unchecked. Germline V lookup: CDR1 DFQATT, CDR2 SNEGSKA (reference sequence). This CDR3 is 19 amino acids long. The CDR3 loop is CSARVRRGLAGGPGHEQFF.

The rearrangement uses TRBV29-1 and TRBJ2-2; with no DNA, the TCRdb D assignment of TRBD1 cannot be verified. CDR1 and CDR2 (germline): SQVTM, ANQGSEA. The CDR3 spans 14 residues. The chain's CDR3 is CSVPRTTQTGELFF.

This sequence joins TRBV20-1 and TRBJ2-3; the TCRdb D gene call, TRBD2, has no DNA to confirm it. Germline CDR1 and CDR2: DFQATT and SNEGSKA (reference sequence). The CDR3 loop spans 15 amino acids. Here the CDR3 reads CSASDYRRSTDTQYF.

The chain employs TRBV12-3 or TRBV12-4 and TRBJ1-5; TCRdb selects TRBD1, and the lack of DNA leaves this call unchecked. The CDR3 has 14 amino acids. CDR3 protein: CASGPQGRNQPQHF.

The rearrangement uses TRBV12-3 or TRBV12-4 and TRBJ2-1; the D call of TRBD1 rests on TCRdb alone, since no DNA is present to check it. The CDR3 length is 14 residues. CDR3 loop: CASTIGAPYNEQFF.

This chain connects TRBV7-2 to TRBJ2-2; the TCRdb D gene call, TRBD1, has no DNA to confirm it. Germline V lookup: CDR1 SGHTA, CDR2 FQGNSA. The CDR3 loop spans 18 amino acids. The CDR3 sequence is CASSHGGVSSANTGELFF.

J is TRBJ2-1 and V is TRBV5-1; TCRdb's D gene call, TRBD1, goes unchecked for lack of DNA. There are 17 residues in the CDR3. Germline assignment: CDR1 SGHRS and CDR2 YFSETQ. The CDR3 region is CASSLGPRTTSYNEQFF. Combining the CDR3 with reference TRBV5-1 and TRBJ2-1 gives the whole variable domain KAGVTQTPRYLIKTRGQQVTLSCSPISGHRSVSWYQQTPGQGLQFLFEYFSETQRNKGNFPGRFSGRQFSNSRSEMNVSTLELGDSALYLCASSLGPRTTSYNEQFFGPGTRLTVL.

The chain joins TRBV11-2 to TRBJ2-3; without DNA, the TCRdb call of TRBD1 cannot be checked. Germline CDR1 reads SGHAT; CDR2 reads FQNNGV. The CDR3 is 12 residues long. CDR3 sequence reads: CASAPQSDTQYF.

The chain links TRBV4-2 to TRBJ2-7; lacking DNA, the TRBD2 call made by TCRdb goes unchecked. Germline CDR1 is LGHNA and CDR2 is YNFKEQ. This CDR3 is built from 15 residues. The CDR3 sequence is CASSQVGTRGNEQYF.

The V gene is TRBV12-3 or TRBV12-4, the J gene TRBJ2-1; with no DNA, the TCRdb D assignment of TRBD1 cannot be verified. The CDR3 runs to 13 residues. CDR3 sequence reads: CASSPDLFGKQFF.